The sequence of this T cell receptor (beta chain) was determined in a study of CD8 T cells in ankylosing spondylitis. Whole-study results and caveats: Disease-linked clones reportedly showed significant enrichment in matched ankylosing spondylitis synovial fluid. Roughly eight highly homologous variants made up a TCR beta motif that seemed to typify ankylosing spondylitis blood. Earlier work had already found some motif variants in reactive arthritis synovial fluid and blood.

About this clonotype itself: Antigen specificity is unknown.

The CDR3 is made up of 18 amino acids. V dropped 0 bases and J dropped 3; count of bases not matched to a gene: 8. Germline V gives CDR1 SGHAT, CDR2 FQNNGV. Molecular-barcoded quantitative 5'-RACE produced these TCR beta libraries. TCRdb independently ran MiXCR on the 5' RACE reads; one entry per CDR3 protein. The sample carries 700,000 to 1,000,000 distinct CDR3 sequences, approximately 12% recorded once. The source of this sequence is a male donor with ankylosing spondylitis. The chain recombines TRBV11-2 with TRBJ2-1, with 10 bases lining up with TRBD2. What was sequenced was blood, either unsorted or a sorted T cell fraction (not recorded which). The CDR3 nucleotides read TGTGCCAGCAGCTTAGATTGGGCTAGCGGGAGCAACTACAATGAGCAGTTCTTC. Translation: CASSLDWASGSNYNEQFF.